This T cell receptor (beta chain) was captured in a study of blood T cell repertoires in COVID-19. As for the study in general: The cDNA or gDNA used as material had been derived from T cells, B-cell-depleted T cells, or PBMCs.

In the source study's methods: The authors estimated nucleated cell counts from reference gene primer amplification. Data came from immunoSEQ multiplex PCR; TCRdb stores just in-frame clones and leaves some out. Clone size and the V and J calls come from that table; the DNA yielded D and trimming. This sample has over 150,000 clones; 75% to 85% occur once, and the top ten carry more than 10%. Specimen: peripheral blood. The receptor was derived from a woman older than 75 with COVID-19, enrolled during active disease.

CDR3 DNA sequence: TGTGCCAGCAGCCAAGCGACTGAGGGACTTAACTATGGCTACACCTTC. Protein: CASSQATEGLNYGYTF. The chain has TRBV3-1 (or the pseudogene TRBV3-2) and TRBJ1-2; D possibly corresponds to TRBD1 (5 bases). CDR3 size: 16 residues. The V end lost 1 base, the J end lost 1 base, and 13 bases lay between the germline ends. The V gene's germline CDR1 is LGHDT and CDR2 YNNKEL (reference sequence).